The 4 T cell receptor beta chains given below trace back to one sample, sequenced in a study of cytomegalovirus exposure and HLA in healthy donors (dated by TCRdb to about 2017). The library was obtained by the immunoSEQ multiplex PCR assay. The multiplex PCR relied on a mix of 60 forward primers for TCR Vbeta segments and 13 reverse primers for TCR Jbeta segments. This is the immuneACCESS table as TCRdb keeps it, with only in-frame sequences that have V and J called. A part of the clones is gone; compared with another copy, unresolved V genes explain less than half, and the rest is unexplained. For this sample, the table gives approximately 27,000 clones. The ten top clones hold 0.71% of the sample. Sequencing input: PBMCs. These receptor sequences come from a man younger than 45 in good health and CMV-seronegative.

The V and J genes are TRBV5-4 and TRBJ2-3; 12 bases are shared with TRBD2. Germline V gene lookup returns CDR1 SGHNT and CDR2 YYREEE (reference sequence). J was trimmed by 2 bases and V by 0 bases; bases with no gene match: 7. The CDR3 sequence is 18 residues long. CDR3 sequence (DNA): TGTGCCAGCAGCTTGGAAACTAGCGGGGGGAGATCCACAGATACGCAGTATTTT. Its translation: CASSLETSGGRSTDTQYF. Supplemented by reference TRBV5-4 and TRBJ2-3, the full variable domain reads ETGVTQSPTHLIKTRGQQVTLRCSSQSGHNTVSWYQQALGQGPQFIFQYYREEENGRGNFPPRFSGLQFPNYSSELNVNALELDDSALYLCASSLETSGGRSTDTQYFGPGTRLTVL.

The chain links TRBV2 to TRBJ2-7, with TRBD1 identical over 7 bases. After removal of 4 bases from V and 3 bases from J, the junction contained 9 bases not matched to a gene. CDR3 size: 15 residues. Per germline, CDR1 SNHLY and CDR2 FYNNEI. This CDR3 reads CASSGIGQAIYEQYF. As DNA, the CDR3 is TGTGCCAGCAGTGGTATAGGACAGGCAATCTACGAGCAGTACTTC.

V gene TRBV30 combines with J gene TRBJ1-5; D is undetermined. V dropped 0 bases and J dropped 6 bases, with 9 bases sitting between them. The CDR3 runs to 13 residues. Germline CDR1 is GTSNPN and CDR2 is SVGIG (reference sequence). CDR3 sequence (DNA): TGTGCCTGGAGTGTGGTGGGCAGTCAGCCCCAGCATTTT. Amino acids: CAWSVVGSQPQHF.

The rearrangement uses TRBV15 and TRBJ2-1; D gene unclear. Per the germline V gene, CDR1 is LNHNV and CDR2 is YYDKDF (reference sequence). Trimming took off 6 bases at V and 0 bases at J, with 3 bases between the two ends. The CDR3 has 12 amino acids. CDR3 residues: CATRASYNEQFF. The CDR3 bases are TGTGCCACCAGGGCCTCCTACAATGAGCAGTTCTTC.